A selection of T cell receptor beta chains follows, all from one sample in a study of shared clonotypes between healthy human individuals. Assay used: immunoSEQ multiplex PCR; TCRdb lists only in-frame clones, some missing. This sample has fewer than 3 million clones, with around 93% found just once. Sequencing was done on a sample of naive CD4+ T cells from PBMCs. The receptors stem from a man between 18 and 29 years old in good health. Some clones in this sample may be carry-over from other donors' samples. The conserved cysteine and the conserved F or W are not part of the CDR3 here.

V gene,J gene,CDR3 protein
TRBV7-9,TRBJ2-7,ASSHSRVLSSYEQY
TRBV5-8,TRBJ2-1,ASRSAGGLGLGEQF
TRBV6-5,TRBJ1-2,ASSYQQLANYGYT
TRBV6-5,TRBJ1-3,ASSSHTGGAGNTIY
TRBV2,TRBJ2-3,ASSVRREDTQY
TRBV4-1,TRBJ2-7,ASSQGGLGDVSYEQY
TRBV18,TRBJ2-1,ASFRDRGENEQF
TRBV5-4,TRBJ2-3,ASSSSGPSPDTQY
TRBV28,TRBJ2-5,ASSFGQGGETQY
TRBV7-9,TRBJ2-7,ASSSQSGQY
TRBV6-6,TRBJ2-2,ASTLGISGTGELF
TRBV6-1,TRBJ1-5,ASSPNTGGGQPQH
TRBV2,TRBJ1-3,ASSAGQGNTIY
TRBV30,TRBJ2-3,AWSLGTGEDTQY
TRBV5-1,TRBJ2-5,ASRVAGRETQY
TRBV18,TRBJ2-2,ASSRRGTGTTNTGELF
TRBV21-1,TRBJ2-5,ASSSMRTGARETQY
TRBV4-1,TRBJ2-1,ASSQFRIHPYNEQF
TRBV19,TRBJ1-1,ASRSRGTEAF
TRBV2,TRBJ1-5,ASRTDLGWPQH
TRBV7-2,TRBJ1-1,ASKIRGGDTEAF